This TCR beta chain was observed in a study of blood T cell dynamics during melanoma immunotherapy. Using immunoSEQ multiplex PCR, the repertoire was profiled, and TCRdb retains in-frame clones only, with some absent. In the table there are some 15,000 clones, 80% to 90% of which are singletons. CDR3 size: 18 residues. Stated time point: pre-treatment baseline. Apart from a couple of fast progressors, RECIST 1.1 response was judged 12 weeks post-infusion. Prior systemic cancer therapy, immunosuppressant use and other active malignancies excluded patients. Turning to this clone: As yet, its antigen is unknown.

General observations from the study: The study could not tell melanoma-specific clones from general immune activation.

This chain links TRBV21-1 with TRBJ2-3; TRBD2 is taken as the D call from the table, unchecked against the DNA. TRBV21-1 constitutes a pseudogene. The sequences come from blood, collected from a patient treated with checkpoint blockade. This sequence originates from a human donor with melanoma. CDR3 DNA sequence: TGTGCCAGACCCCGGATTCTTGTGGGGGGGAAAAGCACAGATACGCAGTATTTT. Encoded protein: CARPRILVGGKSTDTQYF.